Below, one T cell receptor (beta chain) is given with its context. Its antigen remains unidentified. These data come from a study of cytomegalovirus exposure and HLA in healthy donors. TCRdb's copy holds only in-frame clones and misses some; the assay was immunoSEQ multiplex PCR. The sample includes about 74,000 clones, about 93% seen only once; the top ten take 1.5% to 2%. Points from the study as a whole: There were 160 or so TCR beta chains listed as cytomegalovirus-associated. Most TCR sequences were seen very rarely across donors, but some public TCRs occurred in many.

Separate from the approximately 670-subject first cohort was the roughly 120-subject validation cohort, to which the donors belonged. The CDR3 consists of 14 residues. With 0 bases removed from V and 5 bases from J, the gap between germline ends came to 10 bases. Germline-derived CDR1 and CDR2 are LGHNA and YSLEER. The chain employs TRBV4-3 and TRBJ1-2, with D hard to call. The specimen sequenced was PBMCs. The receptor was isolated from a woman aged 18-35 years in good health and CMV-seropositive. The CDR3 here is CASSQEWRLYGYTF. The CDR3 DNA reads as TGCGCCAGCAGCCAAGAATGGCGGTTATATGGCTACACCTTC.